This T cell receptor beta chain was captured by sequencing in a study of T cell clonotyping in hematopoietic cell transplantation. Stated time point: recipient sample about 28 days before transplant, after cytoreduction. Trimming removed 2 bases from V and 0 bases from J, with 14 bases in between. CDR1 is SGHDT, CDR2 YYEEEE, per germline. This CDR3 region has 16 residues. Assay used: immunoSEQ multiplex PCR; TCRdb lists only in-frame clones, some missing. Here the sample spans about 29,000 clones, over 65% being singletons. The rearrangement joins TRBV5-6 to TRBJ1-1; D remains unclear. Sequenced here: peripheral blood mononuclear cells, sampled before stem cell transplant. The clonotype was recovered from a woman in her thirties with chronic myeloid leukemia. Some clones in this sample may be carry-over from other donors' samples. The CDR3 DNA is TGTGCCAGCAGCTTCAAGGACGGTCGGCTGAACACTGAAGCTTTCTTT. It codes for CASSFKDGRLNTEAFF.